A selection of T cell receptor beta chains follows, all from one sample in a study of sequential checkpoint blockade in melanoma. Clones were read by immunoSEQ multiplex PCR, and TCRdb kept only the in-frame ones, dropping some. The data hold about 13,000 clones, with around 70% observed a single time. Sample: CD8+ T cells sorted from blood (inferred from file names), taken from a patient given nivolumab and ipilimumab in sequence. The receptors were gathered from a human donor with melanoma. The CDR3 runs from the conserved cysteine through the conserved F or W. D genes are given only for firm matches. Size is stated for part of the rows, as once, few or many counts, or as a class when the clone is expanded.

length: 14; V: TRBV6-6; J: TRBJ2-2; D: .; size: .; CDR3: CASSSPDTPGELFF; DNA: TGTGCCAGCAGTTCCCCCGATACTCCCGGGGAGCTGTTTTTT
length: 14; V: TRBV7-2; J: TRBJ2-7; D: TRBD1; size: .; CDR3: CASSSRDSAYEQYF; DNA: TGTGCCAGCAGCTCAAGGGACAGCGCTTACGAGCAGTACTTC
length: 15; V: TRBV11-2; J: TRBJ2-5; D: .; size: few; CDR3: CASSLAGGIQGEQYF; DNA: TGTGCCAGCAGCTTAGCTGGAGGGATCCAAGGAGAGCAGTACTTC
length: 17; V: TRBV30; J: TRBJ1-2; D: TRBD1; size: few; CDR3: CAWSTPTGTDLRYGYTF; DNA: TGTGCCTGGAGTACCCCAACCGGGACAGATCTACGCTATGGCTACACCTTC
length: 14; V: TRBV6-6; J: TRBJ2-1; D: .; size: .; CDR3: CASSLRVGYNEQFF; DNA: TGTGCCAGCAGTTTGAGGGTAGGCTACAATGAGCAGTTCTTC
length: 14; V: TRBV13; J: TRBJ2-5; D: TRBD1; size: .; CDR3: CASSSWDRGKTQYF; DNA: TGTGCCAGCAGCTCCTGGGACAGGGGAAAGACCCAGTACTTC
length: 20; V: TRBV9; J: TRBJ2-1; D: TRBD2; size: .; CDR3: CASSAFTGTSGESSYNEQFF; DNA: TGTGCCAGCAGCGCCTTCACCGGGACTAGCGGGGAGAGCTCCTACAATGAGCAGTTCTTC
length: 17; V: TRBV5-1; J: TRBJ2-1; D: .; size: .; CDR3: CASSLAGSASSYNEQFF; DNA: TGCGCCAGCAGCTTGGCCGGGTCGGCCAGCTCCTACAATGAGCAGTTCTTC
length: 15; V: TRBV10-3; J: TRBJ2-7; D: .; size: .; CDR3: CAISDSLVSSYEQYF; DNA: TGTGCCATCAGTGATTCCCTGGTGAGCTCCTACGAGCAGTACTTC
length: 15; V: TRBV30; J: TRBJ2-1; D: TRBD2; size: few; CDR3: CAWSVPSGRYNEQFF; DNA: TGTGCCTGGAGTGTTCCTAGCGGGAGGTACAATGAGCAGTTCTTC
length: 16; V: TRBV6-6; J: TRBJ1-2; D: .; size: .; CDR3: CASSYSIGDSHYGYTF; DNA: TGTGCCAGCAGTTACTCCATTGGCGACAGCCACTATGGCTACACCTTC
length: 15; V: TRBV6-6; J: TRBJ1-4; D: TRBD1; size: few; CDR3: CASSYPGQGGEKLFF; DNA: TGTGCCAGCAGTTACCCGGGACAGGGAGGCGAAAAACTGTTTTTT
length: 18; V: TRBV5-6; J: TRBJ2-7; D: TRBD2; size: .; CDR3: CASSLATYGLAGSYEQYF; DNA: TGTGCCAGCAGCTTGGCGACCTACGGGCTAGCGGGCTCCTACGAGCAGTACTTC
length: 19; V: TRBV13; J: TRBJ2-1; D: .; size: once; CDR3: CASRLSSTGATLRYNEQFF; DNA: TGTGCCAGCAGGCTTTCCTCGACTGGGGCCACCCTGAGGTACAATGAGCAGTTCTTC
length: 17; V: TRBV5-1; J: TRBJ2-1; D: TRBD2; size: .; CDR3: CASSLWASGTPYNEQFF; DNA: TGCGCCAGCAGCTTGTGGGCTAGCGGGACACCCTACAATGAGCAGTTCTTC
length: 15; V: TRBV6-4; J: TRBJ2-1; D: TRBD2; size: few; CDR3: CASSYPTSGEGEQFF; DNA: TGTGCCAGCAGTTACCCGACTAGCGGGGAGGGTGAGCAGTTCTTC
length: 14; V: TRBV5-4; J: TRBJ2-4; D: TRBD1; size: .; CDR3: CASSLGQGVDIQYF; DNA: TGTGCCAGCAGTTTGGGTCAGGGGGTTGACATTCAGTACTTC
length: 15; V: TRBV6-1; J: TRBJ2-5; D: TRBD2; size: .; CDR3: CASTILAGGGETQYF; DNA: TGTGCCAGCACCATACTAGCGGGAGGTGGGGAGACCCAGTACTTC
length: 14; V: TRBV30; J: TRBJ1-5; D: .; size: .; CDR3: CAWSLTGSGQPQHF; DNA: TGTGCCTGGAGTCTCACAGGGTCGGGTCAGCCCCAGCATTTT
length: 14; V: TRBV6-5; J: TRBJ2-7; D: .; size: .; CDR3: CASSSQGGPYEQYF; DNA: TGTGCCAGCAGTTCCCAGGGGGGTCCCTACGAGCAGTACTTC
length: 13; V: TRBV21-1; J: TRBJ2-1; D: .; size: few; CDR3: CASSKGYHNEQFF; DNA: TGTGCCAGCAGCAAAGGCTACCACAATGAGCAGTTCTTC
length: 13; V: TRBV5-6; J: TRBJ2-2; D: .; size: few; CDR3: CASSPGNTGELFF; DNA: TGTGCCAGCAGCCCCGGGAACACCGGGGAGCTGTTTTTT
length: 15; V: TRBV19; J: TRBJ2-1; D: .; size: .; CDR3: CASSIVRGKGNEQFF; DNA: TGTGCCAGTAGTATAGTGAGGGGGAAAGGCAATGAGCAGTTCTTC
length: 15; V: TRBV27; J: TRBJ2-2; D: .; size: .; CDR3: CASRPGSGETGELFF; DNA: TGTGCCAGCAGGCCTGGGTCAGGGGAAACCGGGGAGCTGTTTTTT
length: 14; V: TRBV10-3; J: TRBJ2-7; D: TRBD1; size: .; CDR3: CAISEQGTDYEQYF; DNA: TGTGCCATCAGCGAACAGGGGACCGACTACGAGCAGTACTTC
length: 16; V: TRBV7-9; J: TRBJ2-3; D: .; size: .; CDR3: CASSFRAGGYTDTQYF; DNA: TGTGCCAGCAGCTTTCGCGCGGGCGGTTACACAGATACGCAGTATTTT
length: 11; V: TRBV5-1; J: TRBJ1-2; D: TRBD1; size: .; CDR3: CASSHGQAYTF; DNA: TGCGCCAGCAGCCACGGACAGGCCTACACCTTC
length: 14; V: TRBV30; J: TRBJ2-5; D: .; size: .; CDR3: CAWSVSRGRETQYF; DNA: TGTGCCTGGAGTGTATCACGGGGTAGGGAGACCCAGTACTTC
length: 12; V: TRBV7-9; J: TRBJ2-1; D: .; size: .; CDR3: CASSSLEVYRFF; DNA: TGTGCCAGCAGCTCTCTGGAGGTGTATCGGTTCTTC
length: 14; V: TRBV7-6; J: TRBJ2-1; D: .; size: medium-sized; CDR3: CASSLAGGQNEQFF; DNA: TGTGCCAGCAGCTTAGCGGGAGGTCAGAATGAGCAGTTCTTC
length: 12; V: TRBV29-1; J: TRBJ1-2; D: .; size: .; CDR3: CSVRTGQGGYTF; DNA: TGCAGCGTTCGAACAGGGCAGGGGGGCTACACCTTC
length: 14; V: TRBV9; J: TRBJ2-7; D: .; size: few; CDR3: CASSVGDSRNEQYF; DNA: TGTGCCAGCAGCGTAGGAGACAGCAGGAACGAGCAGTACTTC
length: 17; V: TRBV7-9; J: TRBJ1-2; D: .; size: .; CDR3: CASSPGGTVLPEGGYTF; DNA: TGTGCCAGCAGCCCTGGCGGGACGGTACTTCCTGAGGGGGGCTACACCTTC
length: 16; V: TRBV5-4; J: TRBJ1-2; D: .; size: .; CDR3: CASSLSGGQLNYGYTF; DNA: TGTGCCAGCAGCTTGTCGGGAGGACAGCTTAACTATGGCTACACCTTC
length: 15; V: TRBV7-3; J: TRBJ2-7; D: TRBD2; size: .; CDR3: CASSAFAGGSYEQYF; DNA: TGTGCCAGCAGCGCCTTTGCGGGAGGGTCCTACGAGCAGTACTTC
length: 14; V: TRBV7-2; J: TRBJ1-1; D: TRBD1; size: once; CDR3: CASSFGQGGTEAFF; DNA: TGTGCCAGCAGCTTCGGACAGGGAGGGACTGAAGCTTTCTTT
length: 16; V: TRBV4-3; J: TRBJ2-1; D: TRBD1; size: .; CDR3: CASSQAGTGSFNEQFF; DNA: TGCGCCAGCAGCCAAGCCGGGACAGGGAGCTTCAATGAGCAGTTCTTC
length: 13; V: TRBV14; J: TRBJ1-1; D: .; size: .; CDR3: CASSLGLSTEAFF; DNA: TGTGCCAGCAGCCTTGGACTCAGCACTGAAGCTTTCTTT
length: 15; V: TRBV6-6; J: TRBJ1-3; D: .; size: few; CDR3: CASSQQGEPGNTIYF; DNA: TGTGCCAGCAGTCAACAGGGTGAGCCTGGAAACACCATATATTTT
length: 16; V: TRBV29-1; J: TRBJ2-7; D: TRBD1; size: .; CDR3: CSVGGGEASLSYEQYF; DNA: TGCAGCGTTGGAGGGGGCGAGGCTAGTCTTTCTTACGAGCAGTACTTC
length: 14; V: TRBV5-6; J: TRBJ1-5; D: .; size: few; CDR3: CASSLLQANQPQHF; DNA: TGTGCCAGCAGCTTGTTACAGGCAAATCAGCCCCAGCATTTT
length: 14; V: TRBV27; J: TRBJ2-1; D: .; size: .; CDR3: CASSLSGWGNEQFF; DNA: TGTGCCAGCAGTTTAAGCGGCTGGGGCAATGAGCAGTTCTTC
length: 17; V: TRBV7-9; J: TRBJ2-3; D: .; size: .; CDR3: CASSLADSLLPTDTQYF; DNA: TGTGCCAGCAGCTTAGCTGACAGCCTACTACCAACAGATACGCAGTATTTT
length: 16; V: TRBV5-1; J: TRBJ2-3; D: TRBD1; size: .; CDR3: CASSLPDRGGTDTQYF; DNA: TGCGCCAGCAGCTTGCCGGACAGGGGAGGGACAGATACGCAGTATTTT
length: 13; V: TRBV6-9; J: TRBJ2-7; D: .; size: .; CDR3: CASSYREGGEQYF; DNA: TGTGCCAGCAGCTACAGGGAAGGGGGCGAGCAGTACTTC
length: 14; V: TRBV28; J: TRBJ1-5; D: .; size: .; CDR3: CAIEERKGNQPQHF; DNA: TGTGCTATAGAGGAACGGAAAGGCAATCAGCCCCAGCATTTT
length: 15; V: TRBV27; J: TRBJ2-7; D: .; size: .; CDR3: CASSSLAASSYEQYF; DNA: TGTGCCAGCAGTTCATTAGCAGCGAGCTCCTACGAGCAGTACTTC
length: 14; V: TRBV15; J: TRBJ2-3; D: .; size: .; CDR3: CATRAEYSTDTQYF; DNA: TGTGCCACCAGAGCCGAGTACTCCACAGATACGCAGTATTTT
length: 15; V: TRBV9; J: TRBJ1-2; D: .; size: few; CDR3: CASSVEGTVYDGYTF; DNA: TGTGCCAGCAGCGTAGAAGGTACAGTCTACGATGGCTACACCTTC
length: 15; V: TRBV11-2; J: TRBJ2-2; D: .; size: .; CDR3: CASSSAEMNTGELFF; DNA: TGTGCCAGCAGCTCCGCCGAGATGAACACCGGGGAGCTGTTTTTT
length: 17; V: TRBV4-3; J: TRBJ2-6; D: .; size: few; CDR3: CASSQEGAASGANVLTF; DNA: TGCGCCAGCAGCCAAGAAGGAGCGGCCTCTGGGGCCAACGTCCTGACTTTC
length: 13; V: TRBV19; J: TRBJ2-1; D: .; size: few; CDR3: CARSQGSYNEQFF; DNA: TGTGCCAGGTCCCAGGGCTCCTACAATGAGCAGTTCTTC
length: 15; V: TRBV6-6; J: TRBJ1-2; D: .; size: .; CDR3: CASTQPGPGGYGYTF; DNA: TGTGCCAGCACCCAGCCGGGACCGGGGGGCTATGGCTACACCTTC
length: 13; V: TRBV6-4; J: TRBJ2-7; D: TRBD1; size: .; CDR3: CASIGTGGHEQYF; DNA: TGTGCCAGCATTGGGACAGGGGGCCACGAGCAGTACTTC
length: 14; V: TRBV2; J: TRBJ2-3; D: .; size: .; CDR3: CASNQEGSTDTQYF; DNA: TGTGCCAGCAACCAGGAGGGTTCCACAGATACGCAGTATTTT